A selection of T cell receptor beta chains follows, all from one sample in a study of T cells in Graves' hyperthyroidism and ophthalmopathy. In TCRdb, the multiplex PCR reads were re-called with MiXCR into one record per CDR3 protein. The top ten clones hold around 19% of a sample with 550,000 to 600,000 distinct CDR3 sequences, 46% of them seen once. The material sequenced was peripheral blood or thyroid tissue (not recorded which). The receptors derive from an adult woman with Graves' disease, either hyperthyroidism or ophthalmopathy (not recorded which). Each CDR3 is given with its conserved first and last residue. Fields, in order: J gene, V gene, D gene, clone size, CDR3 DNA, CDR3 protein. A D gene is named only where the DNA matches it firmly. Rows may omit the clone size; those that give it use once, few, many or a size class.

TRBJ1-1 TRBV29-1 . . TGCAGCGTAGACAATAGGGGGGGGGAAGCTTTCTTT CSVDNRGGEAFF
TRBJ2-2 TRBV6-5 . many TGTGCCAGCCTGACACCGAACACCGGGGAGCTGTTTTTT CASLTPNTGELFF
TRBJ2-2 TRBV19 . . TGTGCCAGTAGTCCGGGTGTATTGTTTCCCGGGGAGCTGTTTTTT CASSPGVLFPGELFF
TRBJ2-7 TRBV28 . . TGTGCCAGCAGTTGGTCGGCTGGAGCCGAGCAGTACTTC CASSWSAGAEQYF
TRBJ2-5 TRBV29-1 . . TGCAGCGTTCCGTCTGGGGAGGAGACCCAGTACTTC CSVPSGEETQYF
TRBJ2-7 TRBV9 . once TGTGCCAGCAGCGACGGGACTCAGTACGAGCAGTACTTC CASSDGTQYEQYF
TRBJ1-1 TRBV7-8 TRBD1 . TGTGCCAGCAGCAGTTCCGGGACAGGTCCGAACACTGAAGCTTTCTTT CASSSSGTGPNTEAFF
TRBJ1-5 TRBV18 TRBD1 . TGTGCCAGCTCACTACAATTGACAGGGAGAAAGAATCAGCCCCAGCATTTT CASSLQLTGRKNQPQHF
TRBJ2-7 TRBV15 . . TGTGCCACCAGCAGAGACGGGACGGCCTCCTACGAGCAGTACTTC CATSRDGTASYEQYF
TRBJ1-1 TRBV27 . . TGTGCCAGCAGTGTCAGGGGTGTGAACACTGAAGCTTTCTTT CASSVRGVNTEAFF
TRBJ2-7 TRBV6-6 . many TGTGCCAGCAGTACCAGCCGGGACCACTCCTACGAGCAGTACTTC CASSTSRDHSYEQYF
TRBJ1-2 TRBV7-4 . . TGTGCCAGCAGCTTCCTATGGGTTGGTGACGATGGCTACACCTTC CASSFLWVGDDGYTF
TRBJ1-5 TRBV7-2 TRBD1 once TGTGCCAGCAGCTTGGGGACAGTCGGTCAGCCCCAGCATTTT CASSLGTVGQPQHF
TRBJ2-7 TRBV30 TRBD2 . TGTGCCTGGACCGGGACTAGCGGGCTCTCCTACGAGCAGTACTTC CAWTGTSGLSYEQYF
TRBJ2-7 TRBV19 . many TGTGCCAGTACCCCAAGGGGGGACTCCTACGAGCAGTACTTC CASTPRGDSYEQYF
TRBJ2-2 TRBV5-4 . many TGTGCCAGCAGCTTCGACGGGAGAGGGCGTGGGGAGCTGTTTTTT CASSFDGRGRGELFF
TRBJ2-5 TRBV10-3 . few TGTGCCATCAGTGGGACCGAGGGGATGATGGAGACCCAGTACTTC CAISGTEGMMETQYF
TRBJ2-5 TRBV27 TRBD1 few TGTGCCAGCAGTCCTGGACAGGGGATGGTAGAGACCCAGTACTTC CASSPGQGMVETQYF
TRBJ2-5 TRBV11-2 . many TGTGCCAGCAGCTTAGAAGGGGCGGGTTGGGAGACCCAGTACTTC CASSLEGAGWETQYF
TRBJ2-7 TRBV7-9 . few TGTGCCAGCAGCAGACCGGGAAACTACGAGCAGTACTTC CASSRPGNYEQYF
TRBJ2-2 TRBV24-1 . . TGTGCCACCAGTGATTTGCAGTGGGGCGGCACCGGGGAGCTGTTTTTT CATSDLQWGGTGELFF
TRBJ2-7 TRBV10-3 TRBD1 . TGTGCCATCAGTAGTGGGACAGACTACGAGCAGTACTTC CAISSGTDYEQYF
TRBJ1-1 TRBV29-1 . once TGCAGCGTTGACCCGGGCCCTGGCACTGAAGCTTTCTTT CSVDPGPGTEAFF
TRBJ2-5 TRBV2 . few TGTGCCAGCAGTGCACAGGGCCAAGAGACCCAGTACTTC CASSAQGQETQYF
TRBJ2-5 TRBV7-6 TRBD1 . TGTGCCAGCAGTATCCCGGGGACAGGTGAAGAGACCCAGTACTTC CASSIPGTGEETQYF
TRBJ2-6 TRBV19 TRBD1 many TGTGCCAGTAGGTCCGGGACAGGTCCTTCTGGGGCCAACGTCCTGACTTTC CASRSGTGPSGANVLTF
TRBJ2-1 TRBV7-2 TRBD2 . TGTGCCAGCAGCTTAATAGCGGGAATATACAATGAGCAGTTCTTC CASSLIAGIYNEQFF
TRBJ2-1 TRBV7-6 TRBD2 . TGTGCCAGCAGCCTAGCGGAGCGAGGCGATGAGCAGTTCTTC CASSLAERGDEQFF
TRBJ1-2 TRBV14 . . TGTGCCAGCAGCCAAGACCAGACCTATGGCTACACCTTC CASSQDQTYGYTF
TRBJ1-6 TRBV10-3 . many TGTGCCAGCAAGCTGACAGAAAGTAATTCACCCCTCCACTTT CASKLTESNSPLHF
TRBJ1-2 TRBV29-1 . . TGCAGCGTTTCGGAGCCTACCTATGGCTACACCTTC CSVSEPTYGYTF
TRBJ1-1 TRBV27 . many TGTGCCAGCAGCCCTTCCAAGAACACTGAAGCTTTCTTT CASSPSKNTEAFF
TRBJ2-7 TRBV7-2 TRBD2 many TGTGCCAGCAGCTTAGACCGCGGGACTAGTACGTACTACGAGCAGTACTTC CASSLDRGTSTYYEQYF
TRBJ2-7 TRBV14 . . TGTGCCAGCAGCCAAGATCGGCAGATCCTCTACGAGCAGTACTTC CASSQDRQILYEQYF
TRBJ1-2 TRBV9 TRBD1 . TGTGCCAGCAGCGCCACAGGGGTCTATGGCTACACCTTC CASSATGVYGYTF
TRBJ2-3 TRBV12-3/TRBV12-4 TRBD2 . TGTGCCAGCAGCTTTCCGTTTAGCGGGACGGCAGATACGCAGTATTTC CASSFPFSGTADTQYF
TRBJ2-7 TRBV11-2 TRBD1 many TGTGCCAGCAGCCGCGGGACAGGAATTTACTACGAGCAGTACTTC CASSRGTGIYYEQYF